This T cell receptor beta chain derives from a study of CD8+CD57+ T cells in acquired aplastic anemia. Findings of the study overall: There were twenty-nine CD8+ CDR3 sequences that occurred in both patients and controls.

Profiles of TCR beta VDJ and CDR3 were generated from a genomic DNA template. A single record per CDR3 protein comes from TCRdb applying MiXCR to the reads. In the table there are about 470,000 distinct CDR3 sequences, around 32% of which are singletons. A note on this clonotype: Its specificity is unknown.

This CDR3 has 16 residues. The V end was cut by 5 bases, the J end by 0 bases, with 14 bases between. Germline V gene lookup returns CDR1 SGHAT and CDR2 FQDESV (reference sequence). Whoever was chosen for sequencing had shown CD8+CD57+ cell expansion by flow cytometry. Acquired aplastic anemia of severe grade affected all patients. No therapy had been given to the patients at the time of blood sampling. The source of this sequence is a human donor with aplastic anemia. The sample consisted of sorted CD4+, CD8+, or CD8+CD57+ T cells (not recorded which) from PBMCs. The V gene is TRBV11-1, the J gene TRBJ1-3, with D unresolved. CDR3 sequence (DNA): TGTGCCAGCAGCACAAAGGACGGAAGCTCTGGAAACACCATATATTTT. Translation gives CASSTKDGSSGNTIYF. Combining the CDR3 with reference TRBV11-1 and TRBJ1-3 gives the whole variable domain EAEVAQSPRYKITEKSQAVAFWCDPISGHATLYWYRQILGQGPELLVQFQDESVVDDSQLPKDRFSAERLKGVDSTLKIQPAELGDSAMYLCASSTKDGSSGNTIYFGEGSWLTVV.